A selection of T cell receptor beta chains follows, all from one sample in a study of blood T cells in healthy people across ages. Using its own MiXCR run on the 5' RACE reads, TCRdb lists one record per CDR3 protein. Of about 1.7 million distinct CDR3 sequences in the sample, approximately 30% were seen once. Sequencing was carried out using blood. The receptors were gathered from a woman aged 30 to 39 in good health. CDR3s leave out the opening cysteine and the closing phenylalanine or tryptophan. A D gene is named only where the DNA matches it firmly.

TRBV5-1	TRBJ1-2	NA	ASSLSGNYGYT
TRBV7-2	TRBJ2-5	NA	ASSRQVGNEQY
TRBV7-8	TRBJ1-3	NA	ASSLGRLGNTIY
TRBV11-2	TRBJ1-1	TRBD1	ASSFVLGQGPKYEAF
TRBV29-1	TRBJ2-1	TRBD2	SGVRGVQQF
TRBV29-1	TRBJ1-4	NA	SVDAGNEKLF
TRBV6-5	TRBJ1-2	NA	ASRRGGRQWVVGYT
TRBV20-1	TRBJ2-1	NA	SARTDDNEQF
TRBV20-1	TRBJ2-3	NA	SAQSPGTDTQY
TRBV5-1	TRBJ2-5	TRBD1	ASSLAGQSIGETQY
TRBV29-1	TRBJ1-1	NA	SVDGQEIYTEAF
TRBV6-5	TRBJ1-1	NA	ASSYNQGSLRAF
TRBV5-6	TRBJ2-1	NA	ASSWGPYEQF
TRBV2	TRBJ2-3	NA	ASSEFRTDTQY
TRBV2	TRBJ2-1	NA	ASSDVAGTYNEQF
TRBV20-1	TRBJ2-1	TRBD2	SARVSSGSSYNEQF
TRBV3-1	TRBJ2-3	NA	ASSQDLSRARTDTQY
TRBV6-5	TRBJ1-5	NA	AGRLTGQAYNQPQH
TRBV7-9	TRBJ2-3	NA	ASSPIPPGLVTDTQY
TRBV30	TRBJ1-5	NA	AWSVGRLNQPQH
TRBV20-1	TRBJ2-3	NA	SARAPPKRAQY
TRBV7-9	TRBJ2-7	NA	ASSLVGPLEQY
TRBV29-1	TRBJ2-7	NA	SVEDMETATYEQY
TRBV6-6	TRBJ1-5	NA	ASSYISNQPQH
TRBV5-6	TRBJ2-5	NA	VSSFGGTQY
TRBV10-3	TRBJ2-3	NA	AIGGGTTDPTDTQY
TRBV7-2	TRBJ2-1	NA	ASSSSAGTYNEQF
TRBV27	TRBJ2-1	TRBD1	ASNLQGNSYNEQF
TRBV24-1	TRBJ2-7	TRBD2	ATSVASGTLLSYEQY
TRBV6-5	TRBJ2-1	TRBD2	ASSYGWTSGIHEQF
TRBV4-1	TRBJ2-3	NA	ASSKGGKDYITQY
TRBV20-1	TRBJ2-1	NA	SASPESNEQF
TRBV19	TRBJ2-1	TRBD2	ATRGTSGGVSYNEQF
TRBV7-2	TRBJ2-3	NA	ASSLDASTDTQY
TRBV29-1	TRBJ2-1	NA	SVTGQSFNEQF
TRBV3-1	TRBJ2-5	NA	ASSGDSETQY
TRBV5-1	TRBJ2-7	NA	ASSFGTGDTEQY
TRBV7-9	TRBJ2-5	NA	ASSPQGSGNQETQY
TRBV20-1	TRBJ2-1	TRBD2	SARDSASGWGNEQF
TRBV5-1	TRBJ2-1	NA	ASSVGGGGNEQF
TRBV19	TRBJ1-5	NA	ASSITALDQPQH
TRBV2	TRBJ2-2	NA	ASSETGRLNTGELF
TRBV7-2	TRBJ2-5	NA	ASSLVAGRAETQY
TRBV27	TRBJ1-5	TRBD1	ASSKNAGTGVYSNQPQH
TRBV20-1	TRBJ1-5	NA	SAREGTGYSNQPQH
TRBV15	TRBJ2-7	NA	ATTNGGYEQY